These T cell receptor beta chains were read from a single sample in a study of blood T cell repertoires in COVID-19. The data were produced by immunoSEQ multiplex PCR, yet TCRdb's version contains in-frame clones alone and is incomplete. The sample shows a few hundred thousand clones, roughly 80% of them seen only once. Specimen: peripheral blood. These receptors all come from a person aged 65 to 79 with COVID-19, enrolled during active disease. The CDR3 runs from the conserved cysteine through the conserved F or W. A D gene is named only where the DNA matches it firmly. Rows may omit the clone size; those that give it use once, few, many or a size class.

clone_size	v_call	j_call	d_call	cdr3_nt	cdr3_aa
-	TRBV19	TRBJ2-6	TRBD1	TGTGCCAGTAGTCTCCGGGACAGGGGGCTCTCTGGGGCCAACGTCCTGACTTTC	CASSLRDRGLSGANVLTF
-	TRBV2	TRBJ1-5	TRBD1	TGTGCCAGCAGTCCGACAGGGGGGCTCGGAATTCAGCCCCAGCATTTT	CASSPTGGLGIQPQHF
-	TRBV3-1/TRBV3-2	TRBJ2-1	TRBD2	TGTGCCAGCAGCCAAGAACGGGGGGAGGGGTATGAGCAGTTCTTC	CASSQERGEGYEQFF
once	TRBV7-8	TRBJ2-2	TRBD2	TGTGCCAGCAGCCCCTGGACTAGCGGGATATTCGGGGAGCTGTTTTTT	CASSPWTSGIFGELFF
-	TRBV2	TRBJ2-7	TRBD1	TGTGCCAGCAGTGCCAACACCGGGACAGGGGGCTACGAGCAGTACTTC	CASSANTGTGGYEQYF
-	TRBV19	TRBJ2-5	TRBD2	TGTGCCAGTAACAGCGGGAGGGGGGAGACCCAGTACTTC	CASNSGRGETQYF
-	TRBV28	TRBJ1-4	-	TGTGCCAGCAGTTTGGGGACACTAAAAAATGAAAAACTGTTTTTT	CASSLGTLKNEKLFF
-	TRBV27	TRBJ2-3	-	TGTGCCAGCAGTTCTTACACAGATACGCAGTATTTT	CASSSYTDTQYF
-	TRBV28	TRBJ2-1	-	TGTGCCAGCAGTTTCGGTCAGGGCTCCTACAATGAGCAGTTCTTC	CASSFGQGSYNEQFF
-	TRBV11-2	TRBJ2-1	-	TGTGCCAGCAGCTTCAGGACGGGACTCTCCCTTAACGATGAGCAGTTCTTC	CASSFRTGLSLNDEQFF
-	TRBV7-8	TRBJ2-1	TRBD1	TGTGCCAGCAGCACCCGGGACAGGTCCTACAATGAGCAGTTCTTC	CASSTRDRSYNEQFF
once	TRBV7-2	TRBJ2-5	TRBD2	TGTGCCAGCAGCTCACCCATGACTAGCCGAGAGACCCAGTACTTC	CASSSPMTSRETQYF
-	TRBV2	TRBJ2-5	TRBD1	TGTGCCAGCAGTGTGGGCAGGGGGGAGACCCAGTACTTC	CASSVGRGETQYF
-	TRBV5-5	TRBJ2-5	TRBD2	TGTGCCAGCAGTCGGGGGACTAGCGGGGGAGAGACCCAGTACTTC	CASSRGTSGGETQYF
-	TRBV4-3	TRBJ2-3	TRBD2	TGCGCCAGCAGCCAACTAGCGGGGGGTGCAGATACGCAGTATTTT	CASSQLAGGADTQYF
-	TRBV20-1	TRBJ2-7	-	TGCAGTGCGAGCTCCTACGAGCAGTACTTC	CSASSYEQYF
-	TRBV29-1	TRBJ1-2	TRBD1	TGCAGCGTTGCGGGACAGGGACCTAGAAACTATGGCTACACCTTC	CSVAGQGPRNYGYTF
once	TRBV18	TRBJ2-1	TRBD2	TGTGCCAGCTCACCGATCCTAGCGGGAGCCGGTAATGAGCAGTTCTTC	CASSPILAGAGNEQFF